This T cell receptor (beta chain) was sequenced during a study of T cells after yellow fever vaccination. The overall study: It was with CD3, CD45RA, CCR7 and CD95 that the EM, EMRA, CM and Tscm memory subsets were sorted. When fractions had low cell numbers, they were prepared with SMART-Seq v4 Ultra Low Input. Study results and caveats: Subsequent to the booster, the majority of primary-vaccination clones reappeared (96% CD4, approximately 90% CD8).

Making TCR cDNA involved 5'RACE template switching, which added UMIs and a universal primer site. TCRdb fed the 5' RACE reads into MiXCR, producing one record per CDR3 protein. Of roughly 28,000 distinct CDR3 sequences detected, over 3.5% appear once; the ten largest clones hold around two fifths. This receptor was obtained from a man between 18 and 29 years old who received the YFV17D yellow fever vaccine. The source material was PBMCs, either bulk or a sorted T-cell subset (CD4+, CD8+, memory, or dextramer-sorted; not recorded which), sampled on the day of the yellow fever booster vaccination.

CDR3 nucleotide sequence: TGTGCCAGCAGCCCCAACGGAGATACGCAGTATTTT. It translates to CASSPNGDTQYF. The V gene is TRBV7-2, the J gene TRBJ2-3; D remains ambiguous. CDR3 size: 12 residues. The germline V gene has CDR1 SGHTA and CDR2 FQGNSA. The V end lost 5 bases, the J end lost 5 bases, and 8 bases lay between the germline ends.